This T cell receptor (beta chain) was profiled in a study of cytomegalovirus exposure and HLA in healthy donors. Background on the study: HLA-typed donors were the source of about 85 million unique TCRs held in an early data release. The study, taken as a whole, reports: Using a false discovery rate of 0.05, a later analysis showed that 15,000 to 20,000 TCR beta sequences were associated with HLA alleles. Previous analysis showed most TCR beta V segments were productive about 87% or about 30% of the time.

Of note for this clone: The antigen is undetermined.

All the people who gave samples were healthy bone marrow donors. 60 Vbeta and 13 Jbeta primers were used in PCR. Clones were read by immunoSEQ multiplex PCR, and TCRdb kept only the in-frame ones, dropping some. The table lists approximately 40,000 clones, with about 1.8% in the top ten. This CDR3 contains 18 residues. Germline V lookup: CDR1 LGHNA, CDR2 YSLEER. V was shortened by 0 bases and J by 6 bases, with 21 bases between the two germline ends. The receptor comes from a woman younger than 45 in good health and CMV-seronegative. The chain combines TRBV4-3 with TRBJ2-1; possibly TRBD1 for D (5 bases). The sequencing sample was made of PBMCs. The CDR3 sequence: CASSQESSIGAPFNEQFF. The CDR3 DNA reads TGCGCCAGCAGCCAAGAAAGTAGTATAGGGGCGCCCTTCAATGAGCAGTTCTTC.